Listed here is a single TCR beta chain. Its antigen is still unknown. This specimen comes from a study of OX40 agonist ivuxolimab in advanced cancers. Study overall: Given to patients was ivuxolimab, an agonistic anti-OX40 (CD134) antibody. Having had anti-PD-1, anti-PD-L1 or anti-CTLA-4 therapy before was allowed, and about 40% had some. Study conclusions and caveats: The average count of expanded clones was higher among CD8+ T cells than among CD4+. Low normalized T-cell clonal expansion also characterized some of the nonresponders.

Sequencing used immunoSEQ multiplex PCR; TCRdb keeps in-frame clones, though not all of them. This repertoire shows approximately 92,000 clones, under 85% found once; its top ten account for roughly 5%. Germline V gene sequence: CDR1 SGHDN, CDR2 FVKESK. J gave up 6 bases and V 0 bases, and 22 bases lay outside the gene matches. The CDR3 runs 20 residues. The specimen was CD4+ or CD8+ T cells sorted from blood, collected in a trial of the OX40 agonist ivuxolimab. The V call is TRBV14, the J call TRBJ2-7; 8 nucleotides line up with TRBD1. This receptor was obtained from an adult with an advanced solid tumor such as melanoma, head and neck, liver or kidney cancer. CDR3 in amino acids: CASSQDQVSPRGPPRGEQYF. CDR3 DNA: TGTGCCAGCAGCCAAGATCAGGTTTCCCCCAGGGGGCCGCCTCGGGGCGAGCAGTACTTC.